The clone carrying this TCR beta chain appeared once. The authors reverse transcribed 0.5 to 1 ug RNA with random hexamers. A multiplex approach, immunoSEQ multiplex PCR, amplified TCR beta CDR3 across 54 Vbeta and 13 Jbeta. TCRdb analysed the immunoSEQ multiplex PCR reads with MiXCR anew, one entry per CDR3 protein. The repertoire holds about 210,000 distinct CDR3 sequences, with about 95% as singletons. Peripheral blood CD8+ and CD4+ T cells were profiled by TCR beta sequencing. Included as multiple sclerosis controls were treatment-naive patients who had stable or active relapsing-remitting disease. V dropped 4 bases and J dropped 1; count of bases not matched to a gene: 7. The CDR3 consists of 18 residues. In germline, CDR1 is SGHNT, CDR2 YENEEA. The data were taken from a study of CD8 T cells in Susac syndrome.

This sequence originates from a human donor with multiple sclerosis. The specimen was CD4+ T cells from PBMCs. The chain carries TRBV11-3 and TRBJ2-5, with TRBD2 identical over 15 bases. CDR3 region: CASSSGLAGGPSQETQYF. In DNA, the CDR3 is TGTGCCAGCAGCTCGGGACTAGCGGGGGGTCCCTCCCAAGAGACCCAGTACTTC.